This entry concerns a single T cell receptor (beta chain). Sequencing was performed with immunoSEQ multiplex PCR; in TCRdb, only in-frame clones are kept and a portion is missing. The sample lists some 45,000 clones, roughly 94% occurring once. These data come from a study of T cell changes during pregnancy in multiple sclerosis. CDR1 and CDR2 from the germline V gene are SGHTA and FQGNSA. After removal of 8 bases from V and 3 bases from J, the junction contained 16 bases not matched to a gene. This CDR3 spans 17 amino acids. The V and J genes are TRBV7-2 and TRBJ1-1; TRBD1 aligns across 9 bases. The source of this sequence is a female donor with multiple sclerosis, enrolled in a pregnancy study. The sequencing here drew on CD8+ T cells from peripheral blood mononuclear cells, taken in the first trimester of pregnancy. CDR3 sequence (DNA): TGTGCCAGCTTTTTTCTGGGGACAGGGTTTATCGACACTGAAGCTTTCTTT. It specifies CASFFLGTGFIDTEAFF.